The 26 T cell receptor beta chains reported below all come from one sample, sequenced in a study of GPR56 and killer-like receptors on CD4 memory cells. FACS enrichment separated five CD4+ populations based on killer cell lectin-like receptor and GPR56 expression. With the reads reprocessed, TCRdb shows one record per CDR3 protein and no DNA. The sample includes a few hundred distinct CDR3 sequences. Sequenced: memory CD4+ T cells from blood. These receptors all stem from a human donor in good health.

This clonotype is identified as medium-sized from frequency. The chain joins TRBV12-3 or TRBV12-4 to TRBJ1-2. The CDR3 length is 14 residues. The CDR3 spells CASSFFWEGYGYTF.

The chain uses TRBV9 and TRBJ2-5; TCRdb reports TRBD2, a call that lacks DNA to check it against. This CDR3 spans 14 amino acids. The germline CDR1 and CDR2 sequences are SGDLS and YYNGEE. The CDR3 sequence is CASSVSPGWATQYF.

V usage is TRBV7-2 and J usage is TRBJ2-1; the TCRdb call, TRBD2, lacks DNA for checking. CDR1 SGHTA and CDR2 FQGNSA come from the germline V gene. CDR3 length: 16 residues. The CDR3 is CASSSRSGGAGNEQFF.

The rearrangement links TRBV2 to TRBJ2-7. The CDR3 spans 15 residues. Looked up from germline, CDR1 is SNHLY and CDR2 is FYNNEI. This CDR3 is CASTGGGRNSYEQYF. Based on the CDR3 plus reference TRBV2 and TRBJ2-7, the full variable domain is EPEVTQTPSHQVTQMGQEVILRCVPISNHLYFYWYRQILGQKVEFLVSFYNNEISEKSEIFDDQFSVERPDGSNFTLKIRSTKLEDSAMYFCASTGGGRNSYEQYFGPGTRLTVT.

In terms of frequency, this clonotype is medium-sized (0.01 to 0.1%). The genes are TRBV30 and TRBJ1-1; without DNA, the TCRdb call of TRBD1 cannot be checked. From germline, CDR1 is GTSNPN and CDR2 SVGIG (reference sequence). This CDR3 contains 11 residues. The CDR3 sequence is CACQGTTEAFF.

The rearrangement uses TRBV5-1 and TRBJ2-7; the TCRdb D gene call, TRBD2, has no DNA to confirm it. The CDR3 is 14 amino acids. The germline CDR1 and CDR2 sequences are SGHRS and YFSETQ. The CDR3 loop is CASSWTSGSYEQYF. Full variable domain (missing parts from reference TRBV5-1 and TRBJ2-7): KAGVTQTPRYLIKTRGQQVTLSCSPISGHRSVSWYQQTPGQGLQFLFEYFSETQRNKGNFPGRFSGRQFSNSRSEMNVSTLELGDSALYLCASSWTSGSYEQYFGPGTRLTVT.

This clonotype ranks as medium-sized (0.01 to 0.1%) in terms of frequency. CDR3 amino acids: CASSPVTGTFQETQYF. The gene calls are TRBV12-3 or TRBV12-4 and TRBJ2-5; TCRdb's D gene call, TRBD1, goes unchecked for lack of DNA. This CDR3 has 16 residues.

The chain carries TRBV6-1 and TRBJ1-5; TCRdb's D gene call, TRBD1, goes unchecked for lack of DNA. Germline values: CDR1 MNHNS, CDR2 SASEGT. The CDR3 has 14 residues. The CDR3 protein is CASALGGGGQPQHF.

This clonotype is large (0.1 to 1%) by frequency. The chain employs TRBV7-2 and TRBJ2-7; TCRdb names TRBD1, which stays unverified in the absence of DNA. The CDR3 is 12 amino acids. Per germline, CDR1 SGHTA and CDR2 FQGNSA. CDR3 sequence: CASSLTGNEQYF.

This clonotype is identified as large from frequency. The genes are TRBV12-3 or TRBV12-4 and TRBJ1-1; TCRdb proposes TRBD1, but this gene call is untestable without DNA. CDR3 length: 15 amino acids. This CDR3 reads CASRPRQGKKRWAFF.

The V and J genes are TRBV7-2 and TRBJ2-3; TCRdb outputs TRBD2, but without DNA this stays unchecked. The germline gives CDR1 SGHTA, CDR2 FQGNSA. This CDR3 region has 15 residues. This CDR3 is CASSLLAGSTDTQYF. Full variable domain (rest looked up from reference TRBV7-2 and TRBJ2-3): GAGVSQSPSNKVTEKGKDVELRCDPISGHTALYWYRQSLGQGLEFLIYFQGNSAPDKSGLPSDRFSAERTGGSVSTLTIQRTQQEDSAVYLCASSLLAGSTDTQYFGPGTRLTVL.

The V and J genes are TRBV20-1 and TRBJ2-5; TCRdb outputs TRBD1, but without DNA this stays unchecked. This CDR3 region has 13 residues. Per the germline V gene, CDR1 is DFQATT and CDR2 is SNEGSKA (reference sequence). CDR3 loop: CSGGGGLWETQYF.

Considering frequency, this clonotype is hyperexpanded (1% or more). The V gene is TRBV14, the J gene TRBJ1-2. The CDR3 consists of 15 residues. CDR1 and CDR2 from the germline V gene are SGHDN and FVKESK. The CDR3 sequence is CASSVDFAGTYGYTF.

This clonotype ranks as medium-sized in terms of frequency. This chain joins TRBV2 and TRBJ2-2; TCRdb outputs TRBD2, but without DNA this stays unchecked. The CDR3 runs to 13 residues. CDR1 is SNHLY and CDR2 is FYNNEI in the germline V gene. The CDR3: CASSEQEGGELFF.

By frequency, this clonotype is medium-sized. J is TRBJ2-1 and V is TRBV20-1; TCRdb outputs TRBD1, but without DNA this stays unchecked. Per germline, CDR1 DFQATT and CDR2 SNEGSKA (reference sequence). The CDR3 contains 15 residues. CDR3 region: CSGAKAGTSLNEQFF.

This clonotype is called medium-sized based on its frequency. The rearrangement uses TRBV20-1 and TRBJ1-2; TCRdb designates TRBD1, a call that cannot be tested without DNA. Germline V gene lookup returns CDR1 DFQATT and CDR2 SNEGSKA (reference sequence). There are 16 residues in the CDR3. The CDR3: CSARDPLAGSNYGYTF.

Its frequency marks this clonotype as medium-sized (0.01 to 0.1%). The chain has TRBV2 and TRBJ1-5; the TRBD1 assignment by TCRdb is unverifiable without DNA. Germline CDR1 SNHLY, CDR2 FYNNEI. This CDR3 has 14 amino acids. The CDR3 region is CASSGTGEDQPQHF. Full variable domain (missing parts from reference TRBV2 and TRBJ1-5): EPEVTQTPSHQVTQMGQEVILRCVPISNHLYFYWYRQILGQKVEFLVSFYNNEISEKSEIFDDQFSVERPDGSNFTLKIRSTKLEDSAMYFCASSGTGEDQPQHFGDGTRLSIL.

The rearrangement uses TRBV7-2 and TRBJ2-5; the D call of TRBD2 rests on TCRdb alone, since no DNA is present to check it. Germline V gene data show CDR1 as SGHTA and CDR2 as FQGNSA. The CDR3 totals 15 residues. The chain's CDR3 is CASSLRTSGGETQYF.

The chain employs TRBV20-1 and TRBJ1-1; TCRdb designates TRBD1, a call that cannot be tested without DNA. The CDR3 contains 14 residues. Germline V gene sequence: CDR1 DFQATT, CDR2 SNEGSKA (reference sequence). Here the CDR3 reads CSAQRGQGGGEAFF.

This clonotype ranks as large in terms of frequency. The chain recombines TRBV20-1 with TRBJ2-7; TCRdb outputs TRBD2, but without DNA this stays unchecked. The CDR3 is 14 amino acids. CDR1 is DFQATT and CDR2 is SNEGSKA in the germline V gene (reference sequence). The CDR3 region is CSALGPLAPYEQYF.

This clonotype shows up as large by frequency. The chain couples TRBV6-1 to TRBJ2-5; the TRBD1 assignment by TCRdb is unverifiable without DNA. The CDR3 extends over 15 amino acids. CDR1 is MNHNS and CDR2 is SASEGT in the germline V gene. This chain's CDR3 is CASSASWAPGETQYF.

This clonotype is deemed medium-sized (0.01 to 0.1%) by its frequency. The genes are TRBV2 and TRBJ1-2; the D call from TCRdb, TRBD1, cannot be confirmed without DNA. The CDR3 runs to 16 residues. Germline CDR1 and CDR2: SNHLY and FYNNEI. Here the CDR3 reads CASSYTGTGEGYGYTF.

Its frequency marks this clonotype as large. The V call is TRBV7-9, the J call TRBJ1-1; TCRdb's D call of TRBD1 is untestable without DNA. This CDR3 region has 15 residues. CDR1 and CDR2 (germline): SEHNR, FQNEAQ (reference sequence). CDR3 sequence: CASSRPGTGGTEAFF.

This clonotype is medium-sized by frequency. The genes are TRBV5-6 and TRBJ2-7; lacking DNA, the TRBD1 call made by TCRdb goes unchecked. Germline loops: CDR1 SGHDT, CDR2 YYEEEE. The CDR3 covers 15 residues. The chain's CDR3 is CASSLAGTGTYEQYF.

This clonotype shows up as medium-sized by frequency. This sequence joins TRBV12-3 or TRBV12-4 and TRBJ1-6; as DNA is missing, the TRBD1 call by TCRdb cannot be tested. The CDR3 extends over 14 amino acids. CDR3 sequence reads: CASSAGFKDSPLHF.

The rearrangement uses TRBV7-9 and TRBJ1-1; TCRdb names TRBD1, which stays unverified in the absence of DNA. From germline, CDR1 is SEHNR and CDR2 FQNEAQ (reference sequence). The CDR3 has 17 residues. CDR3 protein: CASSFLDPGTGGTEAFF. Looking up the rest from reference TRBV7-9 and TRBJ1-1 gives the full variable domain: DTGVSQNPRHKITKRGQNVTFRCDPISEHNRLYWYRQTLGQGPEFLTYFQNEAQLEKSRLLSDRFSAERPKGSFSTLEIQRTEQGDSAMYLCASSFLDPGTGGTEAFFGQGTRLTVV.